The clone carrying this T cell receptor beta chain was counted a few times. Its cognate antigen is unknown. V gave up 4 bases and J gave up 1 base; unmatched junction bases: 7. The CDR3 has 15 amino acids. Germline assignment: CDR1 SGHRS and CDR2 YFSETQ. The data originate from a study of CD8 T cells in ankylosing spondylitis. Study-level findings and limits: Reportedly, disease-linked clones are significantly enriched in ankylosing spondylitis patients' matched synovial fluid.

TCRdb independently ran MiXCR on the 5' RACE reads; one entry per CDR3 protein. The sample contains 84,000 or so distinct CDR3 sequences, around 30% of which appear only once. The sequence derives from a male donor with ankylosing spondylitis or in good health (not recorded which). The rearrangement joins TRBV5-1 to TRBJ2-7; 8 nucleotides align to TRBD2. Sequenced input: blood, either unsorted or a sorted T cell fraction (not recorded which). The CDR3 spells CASSGLAGGSYEQYF. The DNA for the CDR3 is TGCGCCAGCAGCGGGTTGGCGGGAGGATCCTACGAGCAGTACTTC.